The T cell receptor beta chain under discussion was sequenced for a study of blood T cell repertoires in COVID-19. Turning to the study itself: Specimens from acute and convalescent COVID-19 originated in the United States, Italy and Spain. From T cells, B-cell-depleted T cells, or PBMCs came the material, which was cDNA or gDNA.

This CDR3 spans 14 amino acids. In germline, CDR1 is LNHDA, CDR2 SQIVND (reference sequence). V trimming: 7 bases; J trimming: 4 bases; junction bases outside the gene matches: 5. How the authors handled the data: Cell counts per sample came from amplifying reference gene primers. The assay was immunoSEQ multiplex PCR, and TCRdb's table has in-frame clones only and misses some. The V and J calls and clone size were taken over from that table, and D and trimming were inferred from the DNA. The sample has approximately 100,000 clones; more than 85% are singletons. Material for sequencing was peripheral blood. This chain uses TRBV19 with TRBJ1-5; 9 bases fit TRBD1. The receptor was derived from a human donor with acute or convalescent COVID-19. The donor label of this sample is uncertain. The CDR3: CASILTGGNQPQHF. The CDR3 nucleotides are TGTGCCAGTATCCTGACAGGGGGTAATCAGCCCCAGCATTTT.